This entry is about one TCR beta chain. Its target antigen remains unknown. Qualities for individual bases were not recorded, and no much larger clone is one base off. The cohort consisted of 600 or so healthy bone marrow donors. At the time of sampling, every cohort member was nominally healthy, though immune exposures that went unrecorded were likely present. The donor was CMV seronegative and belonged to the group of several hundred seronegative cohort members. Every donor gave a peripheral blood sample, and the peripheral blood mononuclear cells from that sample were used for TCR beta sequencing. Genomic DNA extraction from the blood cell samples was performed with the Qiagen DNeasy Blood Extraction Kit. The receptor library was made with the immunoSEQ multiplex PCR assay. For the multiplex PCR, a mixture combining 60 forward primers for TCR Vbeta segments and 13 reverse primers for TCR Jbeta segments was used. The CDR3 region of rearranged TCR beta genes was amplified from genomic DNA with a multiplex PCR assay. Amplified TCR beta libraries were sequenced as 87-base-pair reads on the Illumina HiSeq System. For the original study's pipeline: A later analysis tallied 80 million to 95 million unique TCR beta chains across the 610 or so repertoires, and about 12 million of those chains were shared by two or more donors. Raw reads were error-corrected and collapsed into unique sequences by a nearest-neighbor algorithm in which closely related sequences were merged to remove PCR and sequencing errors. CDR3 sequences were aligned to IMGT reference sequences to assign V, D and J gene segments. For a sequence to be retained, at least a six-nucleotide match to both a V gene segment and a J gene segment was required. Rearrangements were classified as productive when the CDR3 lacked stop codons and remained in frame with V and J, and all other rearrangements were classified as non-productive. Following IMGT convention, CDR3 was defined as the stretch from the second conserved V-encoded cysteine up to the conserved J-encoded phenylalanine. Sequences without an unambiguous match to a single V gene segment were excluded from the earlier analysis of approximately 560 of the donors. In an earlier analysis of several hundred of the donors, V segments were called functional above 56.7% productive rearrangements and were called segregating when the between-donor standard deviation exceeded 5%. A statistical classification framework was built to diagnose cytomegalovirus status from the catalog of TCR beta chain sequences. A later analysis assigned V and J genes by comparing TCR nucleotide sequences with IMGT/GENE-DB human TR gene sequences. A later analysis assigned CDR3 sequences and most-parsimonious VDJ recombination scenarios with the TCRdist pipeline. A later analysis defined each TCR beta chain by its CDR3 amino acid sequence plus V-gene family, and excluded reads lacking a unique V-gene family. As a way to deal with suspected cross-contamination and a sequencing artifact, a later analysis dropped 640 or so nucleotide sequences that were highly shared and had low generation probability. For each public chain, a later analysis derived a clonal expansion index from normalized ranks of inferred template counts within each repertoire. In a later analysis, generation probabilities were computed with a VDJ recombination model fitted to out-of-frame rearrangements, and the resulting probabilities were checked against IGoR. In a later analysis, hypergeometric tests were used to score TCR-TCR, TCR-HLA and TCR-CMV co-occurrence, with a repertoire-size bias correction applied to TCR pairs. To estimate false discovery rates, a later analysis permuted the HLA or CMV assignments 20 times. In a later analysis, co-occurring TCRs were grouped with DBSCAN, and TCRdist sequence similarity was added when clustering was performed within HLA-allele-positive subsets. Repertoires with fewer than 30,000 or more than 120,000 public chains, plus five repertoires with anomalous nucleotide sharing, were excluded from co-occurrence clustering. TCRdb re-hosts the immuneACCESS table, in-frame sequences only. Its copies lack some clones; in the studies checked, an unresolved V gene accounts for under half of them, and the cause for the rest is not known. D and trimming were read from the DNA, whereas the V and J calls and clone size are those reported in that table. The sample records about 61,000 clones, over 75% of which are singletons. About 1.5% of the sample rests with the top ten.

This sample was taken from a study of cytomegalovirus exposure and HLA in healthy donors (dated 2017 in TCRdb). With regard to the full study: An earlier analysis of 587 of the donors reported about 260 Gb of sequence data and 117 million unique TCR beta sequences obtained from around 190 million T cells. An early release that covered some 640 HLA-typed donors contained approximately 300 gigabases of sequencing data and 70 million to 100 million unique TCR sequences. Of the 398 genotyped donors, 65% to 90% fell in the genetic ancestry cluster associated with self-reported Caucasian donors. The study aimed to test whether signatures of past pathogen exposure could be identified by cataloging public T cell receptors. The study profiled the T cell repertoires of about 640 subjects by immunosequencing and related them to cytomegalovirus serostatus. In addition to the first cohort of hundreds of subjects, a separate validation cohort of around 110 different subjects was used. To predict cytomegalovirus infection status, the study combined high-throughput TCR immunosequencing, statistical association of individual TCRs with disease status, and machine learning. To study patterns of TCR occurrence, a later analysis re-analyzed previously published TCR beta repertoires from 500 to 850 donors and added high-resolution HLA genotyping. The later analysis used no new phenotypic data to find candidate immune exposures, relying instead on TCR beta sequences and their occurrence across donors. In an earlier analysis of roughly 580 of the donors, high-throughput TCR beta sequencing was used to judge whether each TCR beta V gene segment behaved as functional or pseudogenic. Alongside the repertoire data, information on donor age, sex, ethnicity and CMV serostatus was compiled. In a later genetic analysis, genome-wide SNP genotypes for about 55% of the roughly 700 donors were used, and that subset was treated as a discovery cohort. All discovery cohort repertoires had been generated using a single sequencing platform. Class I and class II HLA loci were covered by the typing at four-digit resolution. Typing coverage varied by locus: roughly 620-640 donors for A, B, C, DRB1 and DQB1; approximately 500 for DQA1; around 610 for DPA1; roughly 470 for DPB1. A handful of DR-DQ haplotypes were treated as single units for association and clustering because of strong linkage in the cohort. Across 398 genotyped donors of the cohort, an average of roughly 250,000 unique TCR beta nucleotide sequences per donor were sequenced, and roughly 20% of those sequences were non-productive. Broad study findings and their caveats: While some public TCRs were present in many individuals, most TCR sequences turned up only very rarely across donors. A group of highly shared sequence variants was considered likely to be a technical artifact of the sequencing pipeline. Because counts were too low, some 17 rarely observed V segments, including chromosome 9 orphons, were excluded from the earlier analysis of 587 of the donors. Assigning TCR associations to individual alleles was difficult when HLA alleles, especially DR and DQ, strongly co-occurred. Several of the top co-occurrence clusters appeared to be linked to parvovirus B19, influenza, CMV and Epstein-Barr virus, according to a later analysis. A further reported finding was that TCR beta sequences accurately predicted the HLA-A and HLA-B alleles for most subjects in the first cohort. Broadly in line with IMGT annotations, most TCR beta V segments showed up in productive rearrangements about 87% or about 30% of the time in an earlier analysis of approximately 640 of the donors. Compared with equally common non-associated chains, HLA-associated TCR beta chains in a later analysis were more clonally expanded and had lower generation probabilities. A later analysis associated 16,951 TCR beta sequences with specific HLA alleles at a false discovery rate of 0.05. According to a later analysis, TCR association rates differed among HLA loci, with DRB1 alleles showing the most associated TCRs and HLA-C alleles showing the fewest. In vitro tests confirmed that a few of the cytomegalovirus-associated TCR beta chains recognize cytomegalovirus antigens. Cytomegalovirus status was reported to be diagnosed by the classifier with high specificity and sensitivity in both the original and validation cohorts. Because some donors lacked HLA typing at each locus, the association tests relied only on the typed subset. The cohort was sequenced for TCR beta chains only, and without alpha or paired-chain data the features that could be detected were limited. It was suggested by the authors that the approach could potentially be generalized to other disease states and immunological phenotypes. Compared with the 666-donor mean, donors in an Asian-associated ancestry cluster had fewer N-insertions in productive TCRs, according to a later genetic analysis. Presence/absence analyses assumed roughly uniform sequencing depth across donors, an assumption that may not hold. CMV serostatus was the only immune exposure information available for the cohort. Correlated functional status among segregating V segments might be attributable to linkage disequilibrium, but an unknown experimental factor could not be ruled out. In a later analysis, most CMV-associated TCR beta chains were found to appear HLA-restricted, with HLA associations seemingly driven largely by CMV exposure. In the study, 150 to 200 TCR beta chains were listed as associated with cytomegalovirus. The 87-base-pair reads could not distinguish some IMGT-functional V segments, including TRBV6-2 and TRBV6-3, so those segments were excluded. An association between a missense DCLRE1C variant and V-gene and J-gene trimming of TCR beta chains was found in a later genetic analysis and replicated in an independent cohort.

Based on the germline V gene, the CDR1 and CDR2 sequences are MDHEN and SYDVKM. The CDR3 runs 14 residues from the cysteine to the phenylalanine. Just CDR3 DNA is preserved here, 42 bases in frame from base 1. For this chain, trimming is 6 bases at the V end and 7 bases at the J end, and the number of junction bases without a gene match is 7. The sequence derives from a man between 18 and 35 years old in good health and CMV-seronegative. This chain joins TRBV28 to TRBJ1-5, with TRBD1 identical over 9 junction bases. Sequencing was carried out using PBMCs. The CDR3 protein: CASSRGQGRQPQHF. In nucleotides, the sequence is TGTGCCAGCAGCCGGGGACAGGGCAGACAGCCCCAGCATTTT.